The 15 T cell receptor beta chains reported below all come from one sample, sequenced in a study of T cell repertoires in cytomegalovirus infection (dated by TCRdb to between 2017 and 2020). Explained via the paper, the treatment or condition label denotes: in vitro stimulation with specific CMV peptide epitopes to enrich CMV-specific T cells. For these receptors, no antigen is known. Sequenced using an Illumina HiSeq 1500. TCRdb handled the public reads itself, with Q25 trimming in fastp and clone calling in MiXCR, and kept productive beta chains. Rows with a matching CDR3 protein are joined into one entry that keeps the most common DNA and genes. The sample table holds about 900,000 distinct CDR3 sequences, of which about 33% were seen once. Of the sample, about an eighth falls within the top ten clones. Sequencing used cultured CD8+ T cells from PBMCs, obtained from culture after CMV antigen stimulation. Receptors were obtained from a human donor in good health (CMV status not recorded). Some clones in this sample may be carry-over from other donors' samples.

The gene calls are TRBV5-4 and TRBJ1-5; TRBD1 might be the D (5 bases). Germline CDR1 reads SGHNT; CDR2 reads YYREEE (reference sequence). The V end was cut by 5 bases, the J end by 5 bases, with 14 bases between. The CDR3 consists of 14 residues. CDR3 bases: TGTGCCAGCAGAGTGGGGGGAGATTATCAGCCCCAGCATTTT. Protein: CASRVGGDYQPQHF.

This clonotype occurred many times. The gene calls are TRBV6-1 and TRBJ2-7, with 7 bases that match TRBD1. V dropped 5 bases and J dropped 4; count of bases not matched to a gene: 8. This CDR3 is built from 14 residues. CDR1 and CDR2 from the germline V gene are MNHNS and SASEGT. The CDR3 nucleotides read TGTGCCAGCAGTCAGACAGGGACCACTTACGAGCAGTACTTC. This sequence encodes CASSQTGTTYEQYF.

This chain uses TRBV11-2 with TRBJ2-1, with D uncertain. The V end was cut by 1 base, the J end by 4 bases, with 20 bases between. This CDR3 region has 18 residues. Germline V gene sequence: CDR1 SGHAT, CDR2 FQNNGV. For the CDR3, the DNA is TGTGCCAGCAGCTTAGGGGGTTTTGCCCACACCGGGTACAATGAGCAGTTCTTC. Amino acids: CASSLGGFAHTGYNEQFF.

This clonotype was seen many times. The CDR3 nucleotides are TGTGCCTCTAACGGTAGAGCGGCAGATACGCAGTATTTT. This translates into CASNGRAADTQYF. This chain links TRBV2 with TRBJ2-3, with D possibly being TRBD2 (5 bases). The V end was cut by 11 bases, the J end by 4 bases, with 16 bases between. CDR1 SNHLY and CDR2 FYNNEI come from the germline V gene. The CDR3 contains 13 residues.

This clonotype came up a few times. The chain employs TRBV27 and TRBJ2-2; no clear D gene. CDR1 is MNHEY and CDR2 is SMNVEV in the germline V gene (reference sequence). The CDR3 sequence is 14 residues long. Trimming cost V 6 bases and J 6 bases, with 14 bases left between them. CDR3: CASSRMGIAGELFF. CDR3 in DNA: TGTGCCAGCAGCCGGATGGGGATTGCCGGGGAGCTGTTTTTT.

The V and J genes are TRBV2 and TRBJ2-7; 7 bases are a match to TRBD1. CDR3 length: 14 residues. The germline V gene encodes CDR1 SNHLY and CDR2 FYNNEI. V shed 4 bases and J 2 bases; nucleotides not matched to a gene: 5. CDR3 residues: CASSGGTEPYEQYF. The CDR3 DNA is TGTGCCAGCAGTGGGGGGACAGAGCCCTACGAGCAGTACTTC.

The CDR3 here is CSARDWVGQDSYEQYF. The CDR3 nucleotides are TGCAGTGCTAGAGATTGGGTGGGGCAGGACTCCTACGAGCAGTACTTC. V and J are TRBV20-1 and TRBJ2-7, with TRBD1 as a possible D gene (5 bases). Germline V gene sequence: CDR1 DFQATT, CDR2 SNEGSKA (reference sequence). This CDR3 is built from 16 residues. Trimming shortened V by 0 bases and J by 0 bases, and 15 bases separated the two germline ends.

This chain joins TRBV6-6 and TRBJ2-1; 12 nucleotides agree with TRBD2. The CDR3 is 17 residues long. Germline V gene sequence: CDR1 MNHNY, CDR2 SVGAGI (reference sequence). J lost 8 bases, V lost 10 bases, and 18 bases had no gene match. The CDR3 nucleotides read TGTGCCACCCTAACTAGCGGGGGGCCCTTAAGGGTCGATGAGCAGTTCTTC. This encodes CATLTSGGPLRVDEQFF.

The chain combines TRBV28 with TRBJ1-1; possible D gene TRBD1, 5 bases. Trimming took 10 bases from V and 1 from J, leaving 13 bases between them. Germline V CDR1 and CDR2: MDHEN, SYDVKM. This CDR3 comprises 13 residues. CDR3: CANSPQGNTEAFF. CDR3 nucleotides: TGTGCCAACAGCCCTCAGGGGAACACTGAAGCTTTCTTT.

This chain uses TRBV27 with TRBJ1-4; 9 bases line up with TRBD1. The V gene's germline CDR1 is MNHEY and CDR2 SMNVEV (reference sequence). The CDR3 sequence is 16 residues long. V was clipped by 5 bases and J by 3 bases; unmatched bases: 7. CDR3 coding DNA: TGTGCCAGCAGTGGACGGGACAGGGATTCTAATGAAAAACTGTTTTTT. As protein: CASSGRDRDSNEKLFF.

The V gene is TRBV19, the J gene TRBJ2-5; 7 bases align to TRBD1. The CDR3 loop spans 13 amino acids. Losses at the gene ends were 8 bases for V and 4 bases for J; bases not matched to a gene: 7. CDR1 LNHDA and CDR2 SQIVND come from the germline V gene (reference sequence). DNA for the CDR3: TGTGCCAGTGCCGGGACAGAGGGAGAGACCCAGTACTTC. Translated, it gives CASAGTEGETQYF.

The chain joins TRBV6-6 to TRBJ2-7; 8 bases line up with TRBD2. CDR1 and CDR2 from the germline V gene are MNHNY and SVGAGI (reference sequence). CDR3 length equals 13 residues. The junction had 4 bases not matched to a gene; V was cut back by 5 bases and J by 4 bases. The CDR3 here is CASSLLAEYEQYV. The CDR3 nucleotides are TGTGCCAGCAGTCTACTAGCGGAGTACGAGCAGTACGTC.

V and J are TRBV6-2 or TRBV6-3 and TRBJ2-7, with D perhaps TRBD2 (5 bases). Trimming shortened V by 8 bases and J by 5 bases, and 16 bases separated the two germline ends. Germline CDR1 and CDR2: MNHEY and SVGEGT. This CDR3 is 13 amino acids long. The CDR3 reads CASRWAGGDEQYV. CDR3 nucleotides: TGTGCCAGCCGCTGGGCAGGAGGCGACGAGCAGTACGTC.

This clonotype was picked up many times. V is TRBV7-6 and J is TRBJ2-5; 8 bases map to TRBD1. J gave up 4 bases and V 1 base, and 2 bases lay outside the gene matches. Germline lookup yields CDR1 SGHVS and CDR2 FNYEAQ. This CDR3 is built from 14 residues. The CDR3 DNA reads TGTGCCAGCAGCTTAGGGACAGGGCGAGAGACCCAGTACTTC. Its protein product is CASSLGTGRETQYF.

This clonotype was detected a few times. The chain has TRBV6-2 or TRBV6-3 and TRBJ2-1; the match to TRBD1 covers 7 bases. In germline, CDR1 is MNHEY, CDR2 SVGEGT. The length of the CDR3 is 17 residues. J lost 4 bases, V lost 6 bases, and 15 bases had no gene match. The CDR3 DNA reads TGTGCCAGCAGCACCACCTGGACAGGCCTGGGGTACAATGAGCAGTTCTTC. Translated: CASSTTWTGLGYNEQFF.